The 6 T cell receptor beta chains listed next were all sequenced from one sample in a study of PD-L1 blockade in urothelial cancer. Some clones are missing from TCRdb's copy, which holds only in-frame ones; the method was immunoSEQ multiplex PCR. The sample lists more than 95,000 clones, about 83% occurring once. Sample time point: peripheral blood 6 weeks after treatment start. Here the sequenced sample was PBMCs, taken around atezolizumab (anti-PD-L1) treatment. The source of these receptors is a man between 50 and 59 years old with urothelial cancer.

This CDR3 is CASTPTGANTGELFF. The CDR3, as DNA: TGTGCCAGTACCCCGACAGGAGCGAACACCGGGGAGCTGTTTTTT. V gene TRBV19 combines with J gene TRBJ2-2, with a possible D match to TRBD1 (6 bases). Germline CDR1 and CDR2: LNHDA and SQIVND (reference sequence). V gave up 7 bases and J gave up 0 bases, with 12 bases separating them. CDR3 length: 15 residues.

V and J are TRBV9 and TRBJ1-4; D perhaps matches TRBD1 (5 bases). The germline V gene encodes CDR1 SGDLS and CDR2 YYNGEE. The V and J ends lost 0 bases and 0 bases respectively, with 12 bases between them. CDR3 length equals 17 residues. CDR3 in DNA: TGTGCCAGCAGCGTAGCCCAGGGTCGGGCAACTAATGAAAAACTGTTTTTT. Encoded protein: CASSVAQGRATNEKLFF.

This chain connects TRBV15 to TRBJ2-5; no clear D gene. Trimming cost V 0 bases and J 4 bases, with 9 bases left between them. This CDR3 is 14 amino acids long. Germline V lookup: CDR1 LNHNV, CDR2 YYDKDF (reference sequence). In DNA form, the CDR3 reads TGTGCCACCAGCAGAGATAACGGTCCAGAGACCCAGTACTTC. Amino acids: CATSRDNGPETQYF.

The V gene is TRBV7-2, the J gene TRBJ2-2; 12 nucleotides agree with TRBD2. The CDR3 is 17 residues long. V shed 1 base, J shed 5 bases, and the junction held 5 bases outside the gene matches. Germline V gives CDR1 SGHTA, CDR2 FQGNSA. CDR3 residues: CASSLGGLAGGTGELFF. The CDR3 nucleotides are TGTGCCAGCAGCTTAGGGGGACTAGCGGGCGGGACCGGGGAGCTGTTTTTT. The full variable domain, in which reference TRBV7-2 and TRBJ2-2 provide the parts outside the CDR3, is GAGVSQSPSNKVTEKGKDVELRCDPISGHTALYWYRQSLGQGLEFLIYFQGNSAPDKSGLPSDRFSAERTGGSVSTLTIQRTQQEDSAVYLCASSLGGLAGGTGELFFGEGSRLTVL.

The chain uses TRBV5-4 and TRBJ1-5, with unresolved D. The germline gives CDR1 SGHNT, CDR2 YYREEE (reference sequence). Trimming cost V 0 bases and J 4 bases, with 5 bases left between them. The CDR3 consists of 13 residues. In DNA, the CDR3 is TGTGCCAGCAGCTTGGCAGGAAATCAGCCCCAGCATTTT. Amino acid sequence: CASSLAGNQPQHF.

This clone has only a few counts. The same CDR3 is also encoded by other DNA sequences in this sample. V gene TRBV27 combines with J gene TRBJ2-5, with D uncertain. Trimming removed 4 bases at V and 3 bases at J, with 6 bases between. The germline gives CDR1 MNHEY, CDR2 SMNVEV (reference sequence). The CDR3 has 12 residues. CDR3 coding DNA: TGTGCCAGCAGTTCACGGGAAGAGACCCAGTACTTC. Translation gives CASSSREETQYF.